A selection of T cell receptor beta chains follows, all from one sample in a study of T-cell reconstitution after alpha-beta-depleted transplantation in children. Via MiXCR, TCRdb re-called the PCR reads, giving one row per CDR3 protein. The repertoire holds 200,000 to 300,000 distinct CDR3 sequences, with about 12% as singletons. This material consisted of PBMCs from the stem cell graft donor, taken from the stem cell graft. The origin of the receptors is a human donor who donated a stem cell graft to a child with acute lymphoblastic leukemia. The CDR3 runs from the conserved cysteine through the conserved F or W. The order of the fields is V gene, D gene, J gene, clone size, CDR3 protein, CDR3 DNA. D genes are given only for firm matches. Part of the rows lack a size; the others show once, few, many or a class for expanded clones.

>TRBV5-1|.|TRBJ2-7|.
CASSLDVTGISYEQYF
TGCGCCAGCAGCTTGGACGTGACAGGTATCTCCTACGAGCAGTACTTC
>TRBV7-2|.|TRBJ2-2|many
CASSLGWMGSTGELFF
TGTGCCAGCAGCTTGGGCTGGATGGGATCAACCGGGGAGCTGTTTTTT
>TRBV7-9|.|TRBJ1-1|many
CASSSISTEAFF
TGTGCCAGCAGCTCCATTTCCACTGAAGCTTTCTTT
>TRBV5-6|TRBD2|TRBJ2-1|few
CASSFGLAGGWNEQFF
TGTGCCAGCAGCTTCGGACTAGCGGGGGGGTGGAATGAGCAGTTCTTC
>TRBV4-2|.|TRBJ2-1|many
CASSQDWPGYNEQFF
TGTGCCAGCAGCCAAGATTGGCCGGGATACAATGAGCAGTTCTTC
>TRBV7-9|.|TRBJ2-7|many
CASSLAAGEQYF
TGTGCCAGCAGCTTAGCGGCAGGCGAGCAGTACTTC
>TRBV6-4|TRBD1|TRBJ2-1|medium-sized
CASSDSTGGYNEQFF
TGTGCCAGCAGTGACTCGACAGGGGGCTACAATGAGCAGTTCTTC
>TRBV12-3/TRBV12-4|.|TRBJ1-5|many
CASSSGELALNQPQHF
TGTGCCAGCAGTTCCGGAGAACTTGCTTTGAATCAGCCCCAGCATTTT
>TRBV20-1|.|TRBJ2-7|.
CSARDLLSYEQYF
TGCAGTGCTAGAGATCTCTTGTCCTACGAGCAGTACTTC
>TRBV5-5|.|TRBJ2-1|many
CASSLDSWKDEQFF
TGTGCCAGCAGCTTGGACTCCTGGAAGGACGAGCAGTTCTTC
>TRBV6-1|TRBD1|TRBJ1-6|many
CASSPDRSKSALHF
TGTGCCAGCAGCCCGGACAGGAGTAAATCGGCCCTCCACTTT
>TRBV29-1|TRBD2|TRBJ2-2|many
CSVEDRGVHTGELFF
TGCAGCGTTGAAGATCGGGGGGTCCACACCGGGGAGCTGTTTTTT
>TRBV5-1|.|TRBJ2-2|many
CASSLLQANTGELFF
TGCGCCAGCAGCTTGCTTCAGGCCAACACCGGGGAGCTGTTTTTT
>TRBV6-2/TRBV6-3|TRBD2|TRBJ2-1|few
CASSYSGGGRYDEQFF
TGTGCCAGCAGTTACTCGGGCGGGGGGCGATACGATGAGCAGTTCTTC
>TRBV6-6|.|TRBJ2-3|few
CASSYGGQDTQYF
TGTGCCAGCAGTTATGGGGGGCAAGATACGCAGTATTTT